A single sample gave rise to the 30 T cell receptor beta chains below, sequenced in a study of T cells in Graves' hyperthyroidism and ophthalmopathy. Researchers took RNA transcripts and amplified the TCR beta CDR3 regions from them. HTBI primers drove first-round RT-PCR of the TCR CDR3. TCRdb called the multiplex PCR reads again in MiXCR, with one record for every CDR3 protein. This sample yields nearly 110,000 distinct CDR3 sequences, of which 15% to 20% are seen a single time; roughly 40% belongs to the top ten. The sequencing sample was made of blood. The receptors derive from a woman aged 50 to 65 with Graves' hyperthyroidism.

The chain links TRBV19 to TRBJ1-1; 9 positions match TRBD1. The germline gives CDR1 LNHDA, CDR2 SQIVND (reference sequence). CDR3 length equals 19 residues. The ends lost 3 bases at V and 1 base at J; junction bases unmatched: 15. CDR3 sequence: CASSIGGLGQGPPNTEAFF. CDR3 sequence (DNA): TGTGCCAGTAGTATTGGGGGTCTTGGACAGGGGCCACCGAACACTGAAGCTTTCTTT.

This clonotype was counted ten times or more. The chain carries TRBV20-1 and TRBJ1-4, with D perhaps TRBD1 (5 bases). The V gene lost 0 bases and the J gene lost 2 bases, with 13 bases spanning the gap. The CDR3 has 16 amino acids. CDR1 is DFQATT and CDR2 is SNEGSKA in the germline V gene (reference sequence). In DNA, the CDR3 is TGCAGTGCTAGAGATATGGCGGGGCCGACTAATGAAAAACTGTTTTTT. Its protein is CSARDMAGPTNEKLFF.

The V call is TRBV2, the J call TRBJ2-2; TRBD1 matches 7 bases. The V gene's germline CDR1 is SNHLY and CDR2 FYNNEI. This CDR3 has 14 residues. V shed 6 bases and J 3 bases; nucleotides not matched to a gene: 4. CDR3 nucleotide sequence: TGTGCCAGCAGGAGTCAGGGGGACACCGGGGAGCTGTTTTTT. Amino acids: CASRSQGDTGELFF.

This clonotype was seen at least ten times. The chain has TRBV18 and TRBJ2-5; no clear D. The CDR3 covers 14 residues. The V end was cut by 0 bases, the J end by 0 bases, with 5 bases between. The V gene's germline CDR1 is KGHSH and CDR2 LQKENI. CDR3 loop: CASSPPVDQETQYF. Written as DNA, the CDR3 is TGTGCCAGCTCACCACCGGTCGACCAAGAGACCCAGTACTTC.

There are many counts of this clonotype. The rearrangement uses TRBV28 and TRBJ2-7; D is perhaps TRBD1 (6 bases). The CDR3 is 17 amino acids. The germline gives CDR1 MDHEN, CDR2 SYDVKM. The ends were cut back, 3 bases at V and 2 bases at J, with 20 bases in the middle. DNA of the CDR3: TGTGCCAGCAGTTTCTTTAAGTACGGTCAGGGGACCTACGAGCAGTACTTC. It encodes CASSFFKYGQGTYEQYF.

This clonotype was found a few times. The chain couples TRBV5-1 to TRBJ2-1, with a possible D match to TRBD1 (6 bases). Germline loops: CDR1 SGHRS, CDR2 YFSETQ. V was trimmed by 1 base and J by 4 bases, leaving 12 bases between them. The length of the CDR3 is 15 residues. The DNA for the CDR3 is TGCGCCAGCAGCTTGTCGGGCAGGGGATACAATGAGCAGTTCTTC. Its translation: CASSLSGRGYNEQFF.

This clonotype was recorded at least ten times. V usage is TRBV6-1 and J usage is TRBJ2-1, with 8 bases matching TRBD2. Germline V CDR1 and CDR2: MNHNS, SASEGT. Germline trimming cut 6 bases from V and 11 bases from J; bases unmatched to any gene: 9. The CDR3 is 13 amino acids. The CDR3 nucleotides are TGTGCCAGCAGGGGACTAGAAGGTCTTCAGCAGTTCTTC. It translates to CASRGLEGLQQFF.

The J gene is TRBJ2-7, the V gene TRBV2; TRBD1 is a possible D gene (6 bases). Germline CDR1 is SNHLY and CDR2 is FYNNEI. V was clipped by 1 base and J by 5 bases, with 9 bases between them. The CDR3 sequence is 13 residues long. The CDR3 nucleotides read TGTGCCAGCAGTGAAGGGGGGCCCAACGAGCAGTACTTC. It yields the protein CASSEGGPNEQYF.

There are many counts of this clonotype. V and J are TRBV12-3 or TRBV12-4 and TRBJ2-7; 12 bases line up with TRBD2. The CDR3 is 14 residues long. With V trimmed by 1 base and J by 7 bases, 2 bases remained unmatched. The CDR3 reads CASSLGLAGVEQYF. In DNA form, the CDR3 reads TGTGCCAGCAGTTTAGGACTAGCGGGAGTAGAGCAGTACTTC.

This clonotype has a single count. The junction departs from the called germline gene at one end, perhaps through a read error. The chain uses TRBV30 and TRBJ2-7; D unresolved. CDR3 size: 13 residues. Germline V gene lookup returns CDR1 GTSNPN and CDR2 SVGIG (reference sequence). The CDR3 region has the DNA TGTGCCTGGAGTAACCCAGGCGGTTACGAGCAGTGCTTC. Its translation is CAWSNPGGYEQCF.

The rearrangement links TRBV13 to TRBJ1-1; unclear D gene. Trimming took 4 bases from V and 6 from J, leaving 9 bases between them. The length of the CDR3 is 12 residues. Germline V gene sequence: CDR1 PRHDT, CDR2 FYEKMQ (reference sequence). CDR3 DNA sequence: TGTGCCAGCAGCTCCCACTCTTCTGAAGCTTTCTTT. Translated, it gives CASSSHSSEAFF.

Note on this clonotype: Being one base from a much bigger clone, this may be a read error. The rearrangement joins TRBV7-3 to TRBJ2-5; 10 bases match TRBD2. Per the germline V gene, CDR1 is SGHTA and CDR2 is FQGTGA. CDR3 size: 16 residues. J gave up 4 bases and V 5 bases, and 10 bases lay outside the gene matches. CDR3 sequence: CASSTRSSGSGETQYF. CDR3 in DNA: TGTGCCAGCAGCACACGCTCTAGCGGGAGTGGAGAGACCCAGTACTTC.

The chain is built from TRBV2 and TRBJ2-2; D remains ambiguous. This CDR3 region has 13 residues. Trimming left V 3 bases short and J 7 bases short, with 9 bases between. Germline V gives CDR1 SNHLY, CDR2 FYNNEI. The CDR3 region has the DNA TGTGCCAGCAGTGACGGGTGGAGCGGGGAGCTGTTTTTT. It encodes CASSDGWSGELFF.

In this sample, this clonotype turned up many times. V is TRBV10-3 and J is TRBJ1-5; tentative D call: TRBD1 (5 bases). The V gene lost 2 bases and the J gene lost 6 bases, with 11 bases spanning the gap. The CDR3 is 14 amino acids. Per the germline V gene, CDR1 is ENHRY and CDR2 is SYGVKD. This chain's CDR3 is CAISEDGGTQPQHF. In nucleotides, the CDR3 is TGTGCCATCAGTGAGGACGGAGGGACTCAGCCCCAGCATTTT.

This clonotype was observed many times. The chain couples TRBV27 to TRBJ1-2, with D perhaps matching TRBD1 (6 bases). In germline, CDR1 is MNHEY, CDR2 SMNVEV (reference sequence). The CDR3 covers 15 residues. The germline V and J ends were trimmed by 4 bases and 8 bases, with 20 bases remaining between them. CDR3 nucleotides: TGTGCCAGCAGTTCTACTCTAGGACAGTCACAAGGCTACACCTTC. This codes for CASSSTLGQSQGYTF.

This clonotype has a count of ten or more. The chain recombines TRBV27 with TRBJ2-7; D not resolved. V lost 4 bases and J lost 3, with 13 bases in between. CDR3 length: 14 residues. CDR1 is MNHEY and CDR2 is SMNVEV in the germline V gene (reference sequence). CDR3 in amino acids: CASSYRATVYEQYF. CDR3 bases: TGTGCCAGCAGTTATCGGGCGACGGTCTACGAGCAGTACTTC.

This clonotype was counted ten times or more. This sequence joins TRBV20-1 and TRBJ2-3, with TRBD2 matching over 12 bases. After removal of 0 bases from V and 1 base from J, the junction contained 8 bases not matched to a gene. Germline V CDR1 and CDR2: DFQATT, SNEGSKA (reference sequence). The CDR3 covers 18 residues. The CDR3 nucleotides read TGCAGTGCTAGAGATCGCCTAGCGGGAGGGCCGGGCACAGATACGCAGTATTTT. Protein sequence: CSARDRLAGGPGTDTQYF.

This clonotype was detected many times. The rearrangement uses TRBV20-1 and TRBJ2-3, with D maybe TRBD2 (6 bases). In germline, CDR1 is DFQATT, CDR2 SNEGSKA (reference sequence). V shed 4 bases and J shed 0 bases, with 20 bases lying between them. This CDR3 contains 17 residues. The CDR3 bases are TGCAGTGCTAAACCCGCCGGGGGAGGAGGGAGCACAGATACGCAGTATTTT. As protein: CSAKPAGGGGSTDTQYF.

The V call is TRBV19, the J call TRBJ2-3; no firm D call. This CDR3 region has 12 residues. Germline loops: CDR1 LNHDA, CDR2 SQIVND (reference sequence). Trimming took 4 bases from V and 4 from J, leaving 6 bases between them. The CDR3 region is CASSTGPDTQYF. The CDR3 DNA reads TGTGCCAGTAGTACAGGTCCAGATACGCAGTATTTT.

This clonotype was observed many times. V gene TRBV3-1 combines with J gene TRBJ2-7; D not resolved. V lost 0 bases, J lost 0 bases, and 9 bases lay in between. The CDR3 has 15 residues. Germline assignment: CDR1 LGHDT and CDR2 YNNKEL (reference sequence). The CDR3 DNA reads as TGTGCCAGCAGCCAAGAAGGGTGGAGCTCCTACGAGCAGTACTTC. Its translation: CASSQEGWSSYEQYF.

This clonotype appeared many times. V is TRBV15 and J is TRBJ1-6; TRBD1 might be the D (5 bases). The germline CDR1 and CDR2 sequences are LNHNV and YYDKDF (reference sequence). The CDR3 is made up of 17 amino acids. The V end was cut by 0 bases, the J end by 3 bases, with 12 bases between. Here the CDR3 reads CATSRDPDSYYNSPLHF. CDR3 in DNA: TGTGCCACCAGCAGAGATCCCGACAGCTACTATAATTCACCCCTCCACTTT.

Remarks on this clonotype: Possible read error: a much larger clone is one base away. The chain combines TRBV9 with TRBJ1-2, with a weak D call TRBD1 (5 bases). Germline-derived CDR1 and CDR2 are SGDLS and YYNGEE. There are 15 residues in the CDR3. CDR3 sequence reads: CASGVDSWKTSGYTF. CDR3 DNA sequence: TGTGCCAGCGGCGTCGACAGTTGGAAGACATCGGGCTACACCTTC.

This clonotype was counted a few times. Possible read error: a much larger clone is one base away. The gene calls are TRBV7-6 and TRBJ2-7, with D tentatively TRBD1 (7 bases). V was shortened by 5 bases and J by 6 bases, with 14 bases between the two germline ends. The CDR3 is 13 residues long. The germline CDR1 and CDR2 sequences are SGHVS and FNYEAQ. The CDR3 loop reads CASSQGEVAEQYF. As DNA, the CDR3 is TGTGCCAGCAGCCAGGGGGAGGTCGCCGAGCAGTACTTC.

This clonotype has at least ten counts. CDR3 amino acids: CASSLAGESPLHF. The DNA of the CDR3 is TGTGCCAGCAGCTTAGCAGGGGAGTCACCCCTCCACTTT. This chain connects TRBV13 to TRBJ1-6, with a tentative D call TRBD1 (6 bases). The CDR3 runs to 13 residues. Germline CDR1 reads PRHDT; CDR2 reads FYEKMQ (reference sequence). Trimming cost V 1 base and J 10 bases, with 8 bases left between them.

CDR3 amino acids: CASSSDRARGYGYTF. CDR3 sequence (DNA): TGCGCCAGCAGCTCAGACAGGGCGCGGGGCTATGGCTACACCTTC. The chain joins TRBV5-1 to TRBJ1-2, with 7 bases lining up with TRBD1. Trimming cost V 3 bases and J 4 bases; bases outside gene matches: 9. CDR3 length: 15 amino acids. Germline-derived CDR1 and CDR2 are SGHRS and YFSETQ. Supplemented by reference TRBV5-1 and TRBJ1-2, the full variable domain reads KAGVTQTPRYLIKTRGQQVTLSCSPISGHRSVSWYQQTPGQGLQFLFEYFSETQRNKGNFPGRFSGRQFSNSRSEMNVSTLELGDSALYLCASSSDRARGYGYTFGSGTRLTVV.

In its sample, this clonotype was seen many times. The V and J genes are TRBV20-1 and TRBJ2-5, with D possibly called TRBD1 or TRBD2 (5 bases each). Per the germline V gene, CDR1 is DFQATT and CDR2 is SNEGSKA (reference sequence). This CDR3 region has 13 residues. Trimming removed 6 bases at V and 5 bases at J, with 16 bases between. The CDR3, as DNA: TGCAGTGCGGCCCGGGACCCCAGGGAGACCCAGTACTTC. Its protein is CSAARDPRETQYF.

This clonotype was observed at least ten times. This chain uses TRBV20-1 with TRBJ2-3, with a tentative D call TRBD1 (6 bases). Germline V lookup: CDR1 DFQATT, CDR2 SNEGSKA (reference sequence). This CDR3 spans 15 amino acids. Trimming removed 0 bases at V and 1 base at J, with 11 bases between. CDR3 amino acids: CSARDSRQGTDTQYF. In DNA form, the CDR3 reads TGCAGTGCTAGAGATTCTAGACAGGGCACAGATACGCAGTATTTT.

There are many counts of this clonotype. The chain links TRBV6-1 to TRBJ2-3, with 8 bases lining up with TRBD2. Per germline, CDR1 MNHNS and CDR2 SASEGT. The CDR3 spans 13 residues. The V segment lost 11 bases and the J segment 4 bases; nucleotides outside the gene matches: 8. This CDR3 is CAYRTGGADTQYF. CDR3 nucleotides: TGTGCCTATCGAACGGGGGGGGCAGATACGCAGTATTTT.

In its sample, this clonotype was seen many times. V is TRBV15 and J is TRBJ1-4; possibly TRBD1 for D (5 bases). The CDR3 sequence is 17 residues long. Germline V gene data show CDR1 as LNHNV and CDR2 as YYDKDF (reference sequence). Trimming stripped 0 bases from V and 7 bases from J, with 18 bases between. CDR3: CATSRDKTGQTREKLFF. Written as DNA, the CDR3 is TGTGCCACCAGCAGAGATAAGACTGGACAAACGCGTGAAAAACTGTTTTTT. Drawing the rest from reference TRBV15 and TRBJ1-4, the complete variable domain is DAMVIQNPRYQVTQFGKPVTLSCSQTLNHNVMYWYQQKSSQAPKLLFHYYDKDFNNEADTPDNFQSRRPNTSFCFLDIRSPGLGDTAMYLCATSRDKTGQTREKLFFGSGTQLSVL.

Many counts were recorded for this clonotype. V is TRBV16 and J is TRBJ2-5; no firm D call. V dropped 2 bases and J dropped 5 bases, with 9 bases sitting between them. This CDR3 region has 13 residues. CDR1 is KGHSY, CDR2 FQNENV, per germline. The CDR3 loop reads CASSQGVGETQYF. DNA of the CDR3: TGTGCCAGCAGCCAAGGGGTAGGCGAGACCCAGTACTTC.